Listed here are 18 T cell receptor beta chains from one sample, sequenced in a study of Graves' ophthalmopathy and Graves' hyperthyroidism. Amplifying from RNA transcripts, the study obtained TCR beta CDR3 regions. First-round RT-PCR used HTBI primers; second-round multiplex PCR followed. TCRdb itself ran the multiplex PCR reads through MiXCR, one entry per CDR3 protein. The sample comprises 600,000 to 650,000 distinct CDR3 sequences, about a fifth of which are singletons, and approximately 7.7% rests with the top ten. The material sequenced was peripheral blood. The receptors come from a woman aged 18-30 years with stable Graves' hyperthyroidism. Some clones in this sample may be carry-over from other donors' samples.

The chain combines TRBV28 with TRBJ2-5; 10 positions match TRBD2. V lost 8 bases, J lost 5 bases, and 8 bases stayed unmatched. This CDR3 has 14 amino acids. Germline V gene sequence: CDR1 MDHEN, CDR2 SYDVKM. The CDR3 region is CASGLAGETETQYF. As DNA, the CDR3 is TGTGCCAGCGGGCTAGCGGGAGAAACGGAGACCCAGTACTTC.

The genes are TRBV12-3 or TRBV12-4 and TRBJ1-2; 7 bases fit TRBD1. There are 15 residues in the CDR3. The V and J ends lost 2 bases and 2 bases, in that order; junction bases with no gene match: 5. The CDR3 reads CASSLTSTGNYGYTF. CDR3 bases: TGTGCCAGCAGTTTAACTTCGACAGGGAACTATGGCTACACCTTC.

The rearrangement uses TRBV12-3 or TRBV12-4 and TRBJ2-5; 11 bases map to TRBD2. J was trimmed by 7 bases and V by 6 bases; bases with no gene match: 7. CDR3 length equals 14 residues. CDR3 DNA: TGTGCCAGCAGCTCGACTAGCGGGATACGGACCCAGTACTTC. It translates to CASSSTSGIRTQYF.

Many counts were recorded for this clonotype. The gene calls are TRBV2 and TRBJ2-7; 8 bases are a match to TRBD1. CDR3 length: 15 amino acids. Germline lookup yields CDR1 SNHLY and CDR2 FYNNEI. The V gene end was trimmed by 2 bases and the J gene end by 3 bases; junction bases not matched to a gene: 6. CDR3 DNA sequence: TGTGCCAGCAGTGAAAATCCTGGGACAGGCTACGAGCAGTACTTC. Protein: CASSENPGTGYEQYF.

In this sample, this clonotype turned up a few times. The gene calls are TRBV6-5 and TRBJ2-5; 7 bases map to TRBD2. The CDR3 is made up of 17 amino acids. Germline V gives CDR1 MNHEY, CDR2 SVGAGI. The V gene end was trimmed by 0 bases and the J gene end by 1 base; junction bases not matched to a gene: 8. The CDR3 bases are TGTGCCAGCAGTTACTCGACCGGGTGCGGGGGCCAAGAGACCCAGTACTTC. It specifies CASSYSTGCGGQETQYF.

This clonotype was seen at least ten times. The chain joins TRBV27 to TRBJ2-5; 10 bases are a match to TRBD1. Germline-derived CDR1 and CDR2 are MNHEY and SMNVEV (reference sequence). The CDR3 spans 15 residues. J lost 5 bases, V lost 5 bases, and 8 bases had no gene match. The CDR3: CASSPGQGVQETQYF. CDR3 DNA: TGTGCCAGCAGTCCCGGACAGGGGGTCCAGGAGACCCAGTACTTC.

This clonotype was seen ten or more times. The chain uses TRBV12-3 or TRBV12-4 and TRBJ2-2; 8 bases are shared with TRBD2. Unmatched junction bases numbered 9, after V lost 5 bases and J lost 1 base. The CDR3 is made up of 17 amino acids. CDR3 sequence reads: CASSPRGGSGNTGELFF. CDR3 DNA: TGTGCCAGCAGTCCCCGGGGGGGTTCTGGGAACACCGGGGAGCTGTTTTTT.

Only a few counts were recorded for this clonotype. This chain joins TRBV10-3 and TRBJ1-1; TRBD1 matches at 8 bases. Germline CDR1 ENHRY, CDR2 SYGVKD. V trimming: 6 bases; J trimming: 5 bases; junction bases outside the gene matches: 8. This CDR3 is built from 14 residues. CDR3 nucleotides: TGTGCCATCAGGACAGGGGAACGAAGTACTGAAGCTTTCTTT. Residues: CAIRTGERSTEAFF.

Notes on this clonotype: A single base separates this from a much larger clone, so it may be a read error. The rearrangement links TRBV11-2 to TRBJ1-2; D remains ambiguous. Trimming pared 5 bases from V and 8 bases from J, leaving 18 bases between. Looked up from germline, CDR1 is SGHAT and CDR2 is FQNNGV. CDR3 length: 14 amino acids. The CDR3 coding sequence is TGTGCCAGCAGCCCCCCCGGCGCACCGGAAGGCTACACCTTC. Translation: CASSPPGAPEGYTF.

This clonotype was found once. At one boundary the junction diverges from the germline segment, which might be a read error. The rearrangement joins TRBV6-5 to TRBJ1-1; TRBD1 might be the D (6 bases). This CDR3 has 12 residues. The V gene's germline CDR1 is MNHEY and CDR2 SVGAGI. The CDR3, as DNA: TGTGCCAGCAGTTTCGGGGGCACTGATGCTTTCTTT. It is translated as CASSFGGTDAFF.

This clonotype was seen ten or more times. The chain is built from TRBV2 and TRBJ2-7, with D unclear. The CDR3 sequence is 14 residues long. Per germline, CDR1 SNHLY and CDR2 FYNNEI. Between the trimmed V and J ends, which lost 5 bases and 3 bases, there was a span of 14 bases. The CDR3 DNA reads as TGTGCCAGCAGTATCGCCACGGGCTACTACGAGCAGTACTTC. Its protein product is CASSIATGYYEQYF.

The table lists this clonotype with many counts. The CDR3 sequence: CSAFPLAGGRETQYF. The CDR3 DNA reads as TGCAGTGCCTTCCCGTTAGCGGGGGGGCGGGAGACCCAGTACTTC. The chain employs TRBV20-1 and TRBJ2-5; TRBD2 agrees at 11 bases. The CDR3 spans 15 residues. J lost 5 bases, V lost 6 bases, and 11 bases had no gene match. In germline, CDR1 is DFQATT, CDR2 SNEGSKA (reference sequence).

This clonotype was detected only a few times. This sequence joins TRBV29-1 and TRBJ1-2; 7 nucleotides align to TRBD1. The V segment lost 6 bases and the J segment 4 bases; nucleotides outside the gene matches: 8. This CDR3 has 13 amino acids. The germline CDR1 and CDR2 sequences are SQVTM and ANQGSEA. The CDR3 protein is CSVAGTAPYGYTF. The CDR3 nucleotides read TGCAGCGTGGCCGGGACAGCTCCCTATGGCTACACCTTC.

This clonotype was detected a few times. The V call is TRBV6-1, the J call TRBJ1-5, with D uncertain. Trimming cost V 0 bases and J 6 bases, with 12 bases left between them. The V gene's germline CDR1 is MNHNS and CDR2 SASEGT. This CDR3 contains 15 residues. CDR3 coding DNA: TGTGCCAGCAGTGAAGCGCTGAGGACGGCTCAGCCCCAGCATTTT. Amino acids: CASSEALRTAQPQHF.

The gene calls are TRBV6-2 or TRBV6-3 and TRBJ2-5, with D unclear. V was shortened by 1 base and J by 5 bases, with 5 bases between the two germline ends. The CDR3 has 12 amino acids. The germline gives CDR1 MNHEY, CDR2 SVGEGT. The CDR3 bases are TGTGCCAGCAGTTACTTTTCGGAGACCCAGTACTTC. Translated: CASSYFSETQYF.

This clonotype was observed many times. This chain connects TRBV15 to TRBJ1-5; tentatively, D is TRBD1 (6 bases). Looked up from germline, CDR1 is LNHNV and CDR2 is YYDKDF (reference sequence). The V end lost 0 bases, the J end lost 3 bases, and 18 bases lay between the germline ends. This CDR3 has 18 amino acids. The CDR3 protein is CATSRDRKRQGYNQPQHF. The CDR3 nucleotides are TGTGCCACCAGCAGAGATCGTAAGAGGCAGGGGTACAATCAGCCCCAGCATTTT.

This clonotype was detected many times. The V and J genes are TRBV7-8 and TRBJ1-1; no firm D call. The CDR3 totals 17 residues. Germline values: CDR1 SGHVS, CDR2 FQNEAQ. The V gene lost 4 bases and the J gene lost 3 bases, with 21 bases spanning the gap. The CDR3 protein is CASSSTASQYVDTEAFF. In nucleotides, the CDR3 is TGTGCCAGCAGCTCCACCGCCAGCCAATATGTGGACACTGAAGCTTTCTTT.

This clonotype was seen repeatedly, ten times or more. The CDR3 DNA sequence: TGCAGTGCTAGAGATGAGACAAAAAATGGCTACACCTTC. Amino acid sequence: CSARDETKNGYTF. The V gene is TRBV20-1, the J gene TRBJ1-2; no reliable D call. The CDR3 length is 13 residues. Germline loops: CDR1 DFQATT, CDR2 SNEGSKA (reference sequence). V shed 0 bases and J shed 6 bases, with 11 bases lying between them.